Below, one T cell receptor beta chain is given with its context. Antigen unknown. The data derive from a study of T cell responses to AZD1222 COVID-19 vaccine. Broader study findings: Spike-specific TCRs gained breadth and depth after people received two AZD1222 doses.

Profiling relied on immunoSEQ multiplex PCR, and the TCRdb table lists in-frame clones only, not all of them. The table records around 110,000 clones, about 92% of them present only once. The TCR comes from an adult who received the AZD1222 COVID-19 vaccine. The starting material was peripheral blood, obtained 28 days after the second AZD1222 dose.

The CDR3 nucleotides read TGTGCCAGCTCACCTACATCGGTCTATGAGCAGTTCTTC. Translated, it gives CASSPTSVYEQFF. The rearrangement uses TRBV18 and TRBJ2-1; D is undetermined. The V gene lost 3 bases and the J gene lost 8 bases, with 11 bases spanning the gap. The germline V gene has CDR1 KGHSH and CDR2 LQKENI. The CDR3 runs 13 residues.